This T cell receptor (beta chain) came from a study of monozygotic twins with inflammatory bowel disease. Using the 5' RACE reads, TCRdb records one entry per CDR3 protein without DNA. This table lists 190,000 or so distinct CDR3 sequences. The CDR3 sequence is 12 residues long. Germline V CDR1 and CDR2: SNHLY, FYNNEI. The rearrangement links TRBV2 to TRBJ2-4. This clonotype was sampled from a human donor with ulcerative colitis or Crohn's disease, or a healthy co-twin of an affected twin (not recorded which). The sample taken for sequencing was blood. CDR3 protein: CASSEVGDIQYF. The full variable domain, its missing parts supplied by reference TRBV2 and TRBJ2-4, is EPEVTQTPSHQVTQMGQEVILRCVPISNHLYFYWYRQILGQKVEFLVSFYNNEISEKSEIFDDQFSVERPDGSNFTLKIRSTKLEDSAMYFCASSEVGDIQYFGAGTRLSVL.